The rows below give T cell receptor beta chains drawn from one sample of a study of PD-L1 blockade in urothelial cancer. Using immunoSEQ multiplex PCR, the repertoire was profiled, and TCRdb retains in-frame clones only, with some absent. The sample shows 30,000 to 40,000 clones, about 80% of them seen only once. Specimen: PBMCs, collected around atezolizumab (anti-PD-L1) treatment. These receptors were taken from a man in his fifties or sixties with urothelial cancer. The CDR3 runs from the conserved cysteine through the conserved F or W. Fields, in order: CDR3 protein, J gene, D gene, V gene. The D gene is left open where the match is weak.

CDR3: CASSNSGTEFSGNTIYF; J: TRBJ1-3; D: TRBD1; V: TRBV28
CDR3: CASSFRSRAQPQHF; J: TRBJ1-5; D: NA; V: TRBV28
CDR3: CASMDREETQYF; J: TRBJ2-5; D: TRBD1; V: TRBV4-1
CDR3: CASTKTGGNEKLFF; J: TRBJ1-4; D: NA; V: TRBV9
CDR3: CASSLLGQGIEETQYF; J: TRBJ2-5; D: TRBD1; V: TRBV14
CDR3: CAWRRTWEDSPLHF; J: TRBJ1-6; D: NA; V: TRBV30
CDR3: CASNPAQGPYHTEAFF; J: TRBJ1-1; D: TRBD1; V: TRBV5-1
CDR3: CASMEQGGADTQYF; J: TRBJ2-3; D: NA; V: TRBV6-1
CDR3: CASSLMSGAAHGGYTF; J: TRBJ1-2; D: NA; V: TRBV5-1
CDR3: CASSGGGRNNQPQHF; J: TRBJ1-5; D: NA; V: TRBV7-6
CDR3: CASSLIPGVYGYTF; J: TRBJ1-2; D: NA; V: TRBV7-3
CDR3: CASSPSWWAGVTEAFF; J: TRBJ1-1; D: NA; V: TRBV14
CDR3: CASSFGQGRYGYTF; J: TRBJ1-2; D: TRBD1; V: TRBV7-9
CDR3: CASSLEVGLAGSEQYF; J: TRBJ2-7; D: TRBD2; V: TRBV7-8
CDR3: CASSPRRQGTDTQYF; J: TRBJ2-3; D: TRBD1; V: TRBV5-4
CDR3: CASSTGTSGFTDTQYF; J: TRBJ2-3; D: TRBD2; V: TRBV5-1
CDR3: CASSLDTTGGDYEQYF; J: TRBJ2-7; D: TRBD1; V: TRBV7-9
CDR3: CASSLELAGQLADTQYF; J: TRBJ2-3; D: TRBD2; V: TRBV7-9
CDR3: CASSLGGASGTYEQYF; J: TRBJ2-7; D: TRBD2; V: TRBV5-4